This TCR beta chain was profiled in a study of T cell repertoires in cytomegalovirus infection. Study context: The study used recently identified HLA-C-restricted and well-studied HLA-B-restricted CMV epitopes. Shared public TCR beta signatures pointed to both CMV infection and a matching HLA type. Findings and limits, study-wide: Dominating the ex vivo response were HLA-C-restricted CMV-specific TCR beta clonotypes.

Details on this clonotype: What it binds is not known. A read error may account for a junction end that differs from germline.

The CDR3 totals 14 residues. Germline V gene lookup returns CDR1 MNHNY and CDR2 SVGAGI (reference sequence). One entry per CDR3 protein, called by TCRdb with MiXCR from the reads. The sample holds approximately 1,000,000 distinct CDR3 sequences, less than 40% seen once. The J gene is TRBJ2-2, the V gene TRBV6-6; TRBD1 aligns across 10 bases. The TCR was taken from a human donor in good health (CMV status not recorded). Some clones in this sample may be carry-over from other donors' samples. The material was cultured CD8+ T cells from PBMCs, obtained from culture after CMV antigen stimulation. The CDR3 sequence: CASYRDRGTRELFF. CDR3 nucleotide sequence: TGTGCCAGCTACCGGGACAGGGGCACCAGGGAGCTGTTTTTT.